These T cell receptor beta chains were read from a single sample in a study of blood T cell repertoires in COVID-19. Sequencing was performed with immunoSEQ multiplex PCR; in TCRdb, only in-frame clones are kept and a portion is missing. The table has around 300,000 clones, more than 80% seen once. Sequenced: peripheral blood. The receptors were gathered from a woman in her fifties or sixties with COVID-19, enrolled during active disease. Each CDR3 is given with its conserved first and last residue. The D gene is left open where the match is weak. Clone size appears in some rows only: once, few, many, or a class for an expanded clone.

clone size | J gene | V gene | D gene | CDR3 DNA | CDR3 protein
. | TRBJ1-5 | TRBV4-1 | . | TGCGCCAGCAGCCAAGATCAGGGTCAGCCCCAGCATTTT | CASSQDQGQPQHF
. | TRBJ2-2 | TRBV4-2 | TRBD2 | TGTGCCAGCAGACTCCTGATGGGCGGGAGGTCGGCCGGGGAGCTGTTTTTT | CASRLLMGGRSAGELFF
. | TRBJ1-2 | TRBV5-6 | . | TGTGCCAGCAGCCCAACCCAGGGACTCTATGGCTACACCTTC | CASSPTQGLYGYTF
. | TRBJ2-7 | TRBV5-6 | TRBD2 | TGTGCCAGCAGCTTCAATCTAGCGGGAGTAAATTACGAGCAGTACTTC | CASSFNLAGVNYEQYF
. | TRBJ1-2 | TRBV5-6 | . | TGTGCCAGCAGCTTGGAAGAGGCCTATGGCTACACCTTC | CASSLEEAYGYTF
. | TRBJ1-3 | TRBV10-3 | TRBD1 | TGTGCCACCAGGGGGGGGACTGGAAACACCATATATTTT | CATRGGTGNTIYF
. | TRBJ1-3 | TRBV30 | TRBD1 | TGTGCCTGGAGTGTACGGGGACAGGGGAGATCTGGAAACACCATATATTTT | CAWSVRGQGRSGNTIYF
. | TRBJ2-3 | TRBV4-1 | TRBD2 | TGCGCCAGCAGCCAAAGACTAGCGGGAGGGGCACTGGGGAAAAATACGCAGTATTTT | CASSQRLAGGALGKNTQYF
. | TRBJ1-5 | TRBV27 | . | TGTGCCAGCAGTTTCGCCAGGAATCAGCCCCAGCATTTT | CASSFARNQPQHF
. | TRBJ1-4 | TRBV29-1 | TRBD1 | TGCAGCGTTGAAGACCCGGACAGGGGTAATGAAAAACTGTTTTTT | CSVEDPDRGNEKLFF
. | TRBJ2-7 | TRBV5-1 | . | TGCGCCAGCAGCTTGGGACAGAGGGAGCAGTACTTC | CASSLGQREQYF
. | TRBJ2-3 | TRBV4-2 | . | TGTGCCAGCAGCCAAGAGAGGAGCCCAGATACGCAGTATTTT | CASSQERSPDTQYF
. | TRBJ1-6 | TRBV11-3 | TRBD1 | TGTGCCAGCAGCCGACAGGGTACTAATTCACCCCTCCACTTT | CASSRQGTNSPLHF
. | TRBJ2-1 | TRBV19 | TRBD1 | TGTGCCAGTAGTCCCCAGGGGGTCCCCCACAATGAGCAGTTCTTC | CASSPQGVPHNEQFF
. | TRBJ2-7 | TRBV19 | TRBD2 | TGTGCCAGTAGTGTGACTAGCGGACCGTACGAGCAGTACTTC | CASSVTSGPYEQYF
. | TRBJ1-1 | TRBV6-5 | . | TGTGCCAGCAGTTATGGAGAGGGGGTGACTGAAGCTTTCTTT | CASSYGEGVTEAFF
. | TRBJ1-2 | TRBV10-1 | TRBD1 | TGCGCCAGCAGTGAGAGGGGGCGAAACTATGGCTACACCTTC | CASSERGRNYGYTF
. | TRBJ2-1 | TRBV21-1 | . | TGTGCCAGCAGCAAAGCGCTACCTAGCGGGGTCTACAATGAGCAGTTCTTC | CASSKALPSGVYNEQFF
once | TRBJ2-7 | TRBV21-1 | . | TGTGCCAGCAAAAGGAGGGATCCCTACGAGCAGTACTTC | CASKRRDPYEQYF
. | TRBJ2-7 | TRBV6-5 | TRBD2 | TGTGCCAGCAGTTACGGAGCGGGAGGGTCGATCGAGCAGTACTTC | CASSYGAGGSIEQYF